This entry is about one T cell receptor (beta chain). Its target is not known. The sample originates from a study of naive and memory T cell subsets. Study-wide points: Naive repertoires, especially CD8, held a few larger clonotypes, possibly memory cells re-expressing CD45RA.

J lost 4 bases, V lost 5 bases, and 9 bases had no gene match. CDR1 is SGHTA and CDR2 is FQGTGA in the germline V gene. This CDR3 region has 15 residues. Two oligonucleotides, mixed equimolar, formed the beta constant-region primer covering TRBC1 and TRBC2. Four rounds of PCR amplified the ligated cDNA using nested alpha and beta constant-region primers plus SP2. TCRdb redid the calling of the UMI-ligation and nested PCR reads with MiXCR, one entry per CDR3 protein. Seen here are more than 95,000 distinct CDR3 sequences, 14% observed once, and the top ten hold roughly 3.1%. The receptor was derived from a human donor in good health. The V call is TRBV7-3, the J call TRBJ2-5; 8 bases align to TRBD1. Sample: naive CD8+ T cells from blood. The CDR3 DNA is TGTGCCAGCAGCCCCACGGCAGGGGGCGTAGAGACCCAGTACTTC. Translated: CASSPTAGGVETQYF.